The clone carrying this T cell receptor beta chain was seen only a few times. Antigen specificity is unknown. The CDR3 totals 13 residues. CDR1 SGHTA and CDR2 FQGNSA come from the germline V gene. The V segment lost 5 bases and the J segment 3 bases; nucleotides outside the gene matches: 4. Profiled with immunoSEQ multiplex PCR; TCRdb holds only in-frame clones, not every one. The data show around 100,000 clones, more than 75% seen once. These data belong to a study of T cell responses to AZD1222 COVID-19 vaccine. The study, taken as a whole, reports: Clonal diversity may have been underestimated, and the donors were mostly white British, with more females than males.

This sample comprised peripheral blood, obtained 28 days after the second dose of the MenACWY control vaccine. The chain uses TRBV7-2 and TRBJ2-7, with 7 bases that match TRBD2. The origin of this receptor is an adult who received the MenACWY meningococcal vaccine as a control. The CDR3 DNA reads as TGTGCCAGCAGCCCGTCGGGGGGCTACGAGCAGTACTTC. It is translated as CASSPSGGYEQYF.